The 30 T cell receptor beta chains presented below share a single source sample, sequenced in a study of blood T cells in healthy people across ages (dated by TCRdb to the mid-2010s). Library creation used 5' RACE. TCRdb records Illumina HiSeq 2500 as the sequencer. A second roughly 7 to 11 cycle PCR used a sample-barcoded 5' primer and a J-beta primer mix. The public reads were quality trimmed at Q25 with fastp and then assembled into clones with MiXCR by TCRdb, keeping productive beta chains. Each CDR3 protein appears once, grouped with its most common genes and DNA. In all, the sample holds hundreds of thousands of distinct CDR3 sequences, and around 21% of those were seen once. Of the sample, roughly 3.6% is held by the ten largest clones. The sequencing input was blood. These receptors all come from an older man in good health.

The V gene is TRBV7-9, the J gene TRBJ1-4; unclear D gene. CDR3 length: 15 amino acids. Trimming left V 2 bases short and J 4 bases short, with 11 bases between. Germline V gives CDR1 SEHNR, CDR2 FQNEAQ (reference sequence). The CDR3 nucleotides are TGTGCCAGCAGCTTAAGGGAGCAGCTTAATGAAAAACTGTTTTTT. Its protein product is CASSLREQLNEKLFF.

The rearrangement links TRBV5-1 to TRBJ1-1, with D unresolved. The CDR3 is made up of 15 amino acids. Germline CDR1 is SGHRS and CDR2 is YFSETQ. V lost 0 bases and J lost 0, with 9 bases in between. CDR3 in DNA: TGCGCCAGCAGCTTGGTTACAGACATGAACACTGAAGCTTTCTTT. It codes for CASSLVTDMNTEAFF.

In its sample, this clonotype was seen many times. V and J are TRBV29-1 and TRBJ2-7; TRBD1 matches 10 bases. CDR3 length: 13 amino acids. Germline-derived CDR1 and CDR2 are SQVTM and ANQGSEA. With V trimmed by 7 bases and J by 6 bases, 9 bases remained unmatched. The CDR3 DNA reads as TGCAGCGAGTACTGGGACAGGGGTTGCGAGCAGTACTTC. Its translation is CSEYWDRGCEQYF.

The J gene is TRBJ2-1, the V gene TRBV6-1; TRBD1 matches 9 bases. This CDR3 is built from 14 residues. The V gene end was trimmed by 8 bases and the J gene end by 3 bases; junction bases not matched to a gene: 5. Germline V CDR1 and CDR2: MNHNS, SASEGT. The CDR3 coding sequence is TGTGCCAGCCAAGGGACAGGGCTCTACAATGAGCAGTTCTTC. Encoded protein: CASQGTGLYNEQFF.

This clonotype was detected only a few times. The chain employs TRBV20-1 and TRBJ1-1; D gene ambiguous. Germline V gives CDR1 DFQATT, CDR2 SNEGSKA (reference sequence). This CDR3 is built from 14 residues. Trimming left V 3 bases short and J 1 base short, with 12 bases between. CDR3: CSASFFRRNTEAFF. The CDR3 nucleotides are TGCAGTGCTAGTTTTTTCAGGAGGAACACTGAAGCTTTCTTT.

The chain employs TRBV20-1 and TRBJ1-1; TRBD1 aligns across 10 bases. Losses at the gene ends were 6 bases for V and 1 base for J; bases not matched to a gene: 5. CDR1 is DFQATT and CDR2 is SNEGSKA in the germline V gene (reference sequence). The CDR3 has 14 amino acids. In nucleotides, the CDR3 is TGCAGTGCCCGAGGACAGGGGGGGAACACTGAAGCTTTCTTT. It yields the protein CSARGQGGNTEAFF.

This clonotype was counted at least ten times. The V gene is TRBV7-9, the J gene TRBJ2-1, with D tentatively TRBD2 (6 bases). The CDR3 extends over 15 amino acids. Germline CDR1 SEHNR, CDR2 FQNEAQ (reference sequence). Trimming removed 5 bases at V and 0 bases at J, with 11 bases between. The CDR3 loop reads CASSDRLDSYNEQFF. The CDR3 DNA reads TGTGCCAGCAGCGATCGACTAGACTCCTACAATGAGCAGTTCTTC.

The chain uses TRBV28 and TRBJ2-5; the D is unclear. The assigned J gene may be wrong: the sequence end matches TRBJ2-7 better. Germline-derived CDR1 and CDR2 are MDHEN and SYDVKM. The CDR3 consists of 16 residues. The DNA of the CDR3 is TGTGCCAGCAGTTTTGCGACCACATCTAGATGGGACGAGCAGTACTTC. Translation: CASSFATTSRWDEQYF.

The chain uses TRBV5-1 and TRBJ1-6; 7 bases are a match to TRBD1. V shed 4 bases and J 7 bases; nucleotides not matched to a gene: 5. This CDR3 has 14 amino acids. Germline V gives CDR1 SGHRS, CDR2 YFSETQ. The CDR3, as DNA: TGCGCCAGCAGCCAGTGGGACAGAAATTCACCCCTCCACTTT. Encoded protein: CASSQWDRNSPLHF.

This clonotype has more than one count but fewer than ten. The chain joins TRBV6-2 or TRBV6-3 to TRBJ2-7, with 7 bases matching TRBD1. The J call is uncertain, as TRBJ2-1 better fits the DNA end. CDR3 length: 14 residues. Germline loops: CDR1 MNHEY, CDR2 SVGEGT. DNA for the CDR3: TGTGCCAGCACCAACAGGGGAAACTACAATGAGCAGTTCTTC. Residues: CASTNRGNYNEQFF.

This clonotype was recorded a few times. This rearrangement joins TRBV2 to TRBJ2-5, with a weak D call TRBD2 (6 bases). The DNA end is more similar to TRBJ2-7, so the J call may be wrong. Germline CDR1 and CDR2: SNHLY and FYNNEI. The CDR3 loop spans 14 amino acids. The CDR3 sequence: CASSALGLRYEQYF. The CDR3 nucleotides are TGTGCCAGCAGTGCACTAGGACTACGCTACGAGCAGTACTTC.

V gene TRBV10-3 combines with J gene TRBJ1-5; D is undetermined. Trimming stripped 3 bases from V and 1 base from J, with 1 base between. Germline V gene lookup returns CDR1 ENHRY and CDR2 SYGVKD. There are 12 residues in the CDR3. This chain's CDR3 is CAISESNQPQHF. DNA for the CDR3: TGTGCCATCAGTGAAAGCAATCAGCCCCAGCATTTT.

Only a few counts were recorded for this clonotype. A clone one base away is much larger, so this may be a read error. V gene TRBV7-9 combines with J gene TRBJ2-5; 8 nucleotides line up with TRBD1. Germline lookup yields CDR1 SEHNR and CDR2 FQNEAQ (reference sequence). The CDR3 length is 13 residues. The CDR3 protein is CASSLDRGETQHF. CDR3 in DNA: TGTGCCAGCAGCTTAGACAGGGGGGAGACCCAGCACTTC.

The rearrangement uses TRBV28 and TRBJ1-5; D remains unclear. Germline loops: CDR1 MDHEN, CDR2 SYDVKM. The CDR3 is made up of 12 amino acids. V lost 8 bases and J lost 3, with 8 bases in between. The DNA for the CDR3 is TGTGCCAGCCACAGAAACAATCAGCCCCAGCATTTT. Encoded protein: CASHRNNQPQHF.

The J gene is TRBJ2-3, the V gene TRBV7-9; weak D call: TRBD1 (6 bases). Germline loops: CDR1 SEHNR, CDR2 FQNEAQ (reference sequence). V lost 8 bases, J lost 4 bases, and 16 bases lay in between. The CDR3 length is 14 residues. CDR3 region: CASENEKGADTQYF. CDR3 bases: TGTGCCAGCGAAAATGAAAAGGGGGCAGATACGCAGTATTTT.

This clonotype was observed once. The V call is TRBV20-1, the J call TRBJ1-5; D may be TRBD1 (6 bases). Germline CDR1 is DFQATT and CDR2 is SNEGSKA (reference sequence). The CDR3 contains 13 residues. V was trimmed by 4 bases and J by 1 base, leaving 8 bases between them. The CDR3 loop is CSATGVSNQPQHF. CDR3 sequence (DNA): TGCAGTGCTACAGGGGTGAGCAATCAGCCCCAGCATTTT.

J is TRBJ2-7 and V is TRBV20-1, with 14 bases identical to TRBD2. Germline-derived CDR1 and CDR2 are DFQATT and SNEGSKA (reference sequence). CDR3 length: 19 residues. After removal of 6 bases from V and 3 bases from J, the junction contained 19 bases not matched to a gene. The CDR3 region is CSALPYGTSGRRRVYEQYF. CDR3 DNA: TGCAGTGCGCTACCTTACGGGACTAGCGGGAGACGACGGGTCTACGAGCAGTACTTC.

The chain links TRBV29-1 to TRBJ2-5, with D unresolved. V lost 4 bases and J 0 bases, leaving 6 bases between the germline ends. There are 12 residues in the CDR3. Germline CDR1 and CDR2: SQVTM and ANQGSEA. The CDR3 bases are TGCAGCGTTGCACGGTACCAAGAGACCCAGTACTTC. Protein: CSVARYQETQYF.

With regard to this clonotype: Given a much more abundant clone one base away, this may be a read error. The gene calls are TRBV21-1 and TRBJ2-7; the D call TRBD2 from the table was never checked on the DNA. The closer fit of TRBJ2-5 to the DNA end suggests the J call may be wrong. TRBV21-1 counts as a pseudogene. The CDR3 is 14 amino acids. CDR3 coding DNA: TGTGCCAGCACACCTAGCGGGAGGGGTAAGACCCAGTACTTC. It translates to CASTPSGRGKTQYF.

The J gene is TRBJ1-5, the V gene TRBV12-3 or TRBV12-4; 9 bases fit TRBD1. V shed 5 bases and J 7 bases; nucleotides not matched to a gene: 6. The CDR3 consists of 14 residues. This chain's CDR3 is CASSPGTGRQPQHF. The CDR3 DNA reads as TGTGCCAGCAGTCCCGGGACAGGGAGGCAGCCCCAGCATTTT.

The table lists this clonotype with many counts. This chain uses TRBV20-1 with TRBJ1-2; D is uncertain. The CDR3 loop spans 13 amino acids. Germline V lookup: CDR1 DFQATT, CDR2 SNEGSKA (reference sequence). Trimming took off 6 bases at V and 4 bases at J, with 15 bases between the two ends. This CDR3 reads CSAEVTTSYGYTF. CDR3 nucleotide sequence: TGCAGTGCGGAGGTGACGACGAGCTATGGCTACACCTTC.

The rearrangement links TRBV4-1 to TRBJ2-1; 8 nucleotides align to TRBD2. Germline V gene sequence: CDR1 MGHRA, CDR2 YSYEKL. The CDR3 length is 16 residues. The J segment lost 0 bases and the V segment lost 6 bases, leaving 7 bases of the junction unmatched. In nucleotides, the CDR3 is TGCGCCAGCAGACTGACTAGCGCAAGCTCCTACAATGAGCAGTTCTTC. Translation gives CASRLTSASSYNEQFF.

The chain carries TRBV13 and TRBJ1-6, with 9 positions matching TRBD1. Per germline, CDR1 PRHDT and CDR2 FYEKMQ (reference sequence). The CDR3 contains 14 residues. Trimming took 3 bases from V and 10 from J; bases not matched to a gene: 4. The CDR3 sequence: CASSFPGQGSPLHF. CDR3 sequence (DNA): TGTGCCAGCAGCTTTCCGGGACAGGGCTCACCCCTCCACTTT.

In this sample, this clonotype turned up a few times. The chain is built from TRBV7-3 and TRBJ2-5; D is perhaps TRBD2 (6 bases). V was cut by 5 bases and J by 7 bases, with 17 bases left in between. Germline V lookup: CDR1 SGHTA, CDR2 FQGTGA. The CDR3 runs to 14 residues. CDR3 coding DNA: TGTGCCAGCAGCCTCAGCCCGGAGGGTGCGACCCAGTACTTC. Amino acids: CASSLSPEGATQYF.

There are many counts of this clonotype. CDR3 region: CSARVGPEQYF. CDR3 coding DNA: TGCAGTGCTAGAGTGGGGCCCGAGCAGTACTTC. J is TRBJ2-7 and V is TRBV20-1; D is perhaps TRBD1 (5 bases). CDR1 and CDR2 from the germline V gene are DFQATT and SNEGSKA (reference sequence). The V and J ends lost 1 base and 6 bases respectively, with 7 bases between them. The CDR3 is made up of 11 amino acids.

This clonotype was counted many times. This chain connects TRBV12-3 or TRBV12-4 to TRBJ2-7, with a possible D match to TRBD1 (6 bases). V was shortened by 7 bases and J by 5 bases, with 18 bases between the two germline ends. The CDR3 spans 14 residues. The CDR3 DNA reads TGTGCCAGCAACATACAGGGCCCCCTGGACGAGCAGTACTTC. Translation: CASNIQGPLDEQYF.

This clonotype occurred a few times. The CDR3 nucleotides read TGTGCCAGCAGAAACAGGGTGGGTGAGCAGTTCTTC. The encoded protein is CASRNRVGEQFF. The J gene is TRBJ2-1, the V gene TRBV2; a possible D gene is TRBD1 (6 bases). Between the trimmed V and J ends, which lost 6 bases and 9 bases, there was a span of 12 bases. Per the germline V gene, CDR1 is SNHLY and CDR2 is FYNNEI. This CDR3 is 12 amino acids long.

In its sample, this clonotype was seen a few times. Here the CDR3 DNA reads TGTGCCAGCAGTCCCAAACTAGTCAGGGAGACCCAGTACTTC. Residues: CASSPKLVRETQYF. The rearrangement uses TRBV6-5 and TRBJ2-5; D possibly corresponds to TRBD2 (5 bases). The CDR3 loop spans 14 amino acids. The V and J ends lost 5 bases and 5 bases respectively, with 15 bases between them. From germline, CDR1 is MNHEY and CDR2 SVGAGI.

The table lists this clonotype with a few counts. This chain connects TRBV6-5 to TRBJ2-3; TRBD2 might be the D (5 bases). Germline V gives CDR1 MNHEY, CDR2 SVGAGI. Trimming shortened V by 7 bases and J by 5 bases, and 7 bases separated the two germline ends. The CDR3 totals 11 residues. The CDR3 DNA is TGTGCCAGCATGGCGGGAGATACGCAGTATTTT. Translation: CASMAGDTQYF.

This clonotype was counted between two and nine times. The chain carries TRBV20-1 and TRBJ1-5; 7 bases agree with TRBD1. The ends lost 6 bases at V and 0 bases at J; junction bases unmatched: 8. CDR1 and CDR2 (germline): DFQATT, SNEGSKA (reference sequence). The length of the CDR3 is 15 residues. This CDR3 reads CSAMPGQYSNQPQHF. The CDR3 region has the DNA TGCAGTGCCATGCCGGGACAGTATAGCAATCAGCCCCAGCATTTT.